The 18 T cell receptor beta chains below were found in one sample sequenced in a study of OX40 agonist ivuxolimab in advanced cancers. TCRdb's table, derived via immunoSEQ multiplex PCR, lists solely in-frame clones and lacks some. In the table there are around 40,000 clones, approximately 90% of which are singletons. Here the sequenced sample was CD4+ or CD8+ T cells sorted from blood, taken in a trial of the OX40 agonist ivuxolimab. The receptors derive from an adult with an advanced solid tumor such as melanoma, head and neck, liver or kidney cancer.

The gene calls are TRBV4-3 and TRBJ1-1, with no clear D. The CDR3 totals 15 residues. Germline loops: CDR1 LGHNA, CDR2 YSLEER. The V end was cut by 4 bases, the J end by 2 bases, with 14 bases between. CDR3 residues: CASSLFPQTNTEAFF. The CDR3 nucleotides are TGCGCCAGCAGCCTCTTTCCACAGACCAACACTGAAGCTTTCTTT.

In DNA, the CDR3 is TGTGCCAGCAGCTTTCACACAGGGGACTATGGCTACACCTTC. Protein sequence: CASSFHTGDYGYTF. The J gene is TRBJ1-2, the V gene TRBV13; 7 bases agree with TRBD1. The germline V gene has CDR1 PRHDT and CDR2 FYEKMQ (reference sequence). The trim removed 3 bases at V and 3 bases at J, leaving 4 bases unmatched. CDR3 length: 14 amino acids. The variable domain in full, with the rest retrieved from reference TRBV13 and TRBJ1-2, is AAGVIQSPRHLIKEKRETATLKCYPIPRHDTVYWYQQGPGQDPQFLISFYEKMQSDKGSIPDRFSAQQFSDYHSELNMSSLELGDSALYFCASSFHTGDYGYTFGSGTRLTVV.

The V gene is TRBV19, the J gene TRBJ2-7; maybe TRBD1 (5 bases). The CDR3 is 15 amino acids. Germline CDR1 LNHDA, CDR2 SQIVND (reference sequence). The V gene lost 3 bases and the J gene lost 1 base, with 13 bases spanning the gap. The CDR3 spells CASSMGPPGSYEQYF. In DNA, the CDR3 is TGTGCCAGTAGTATGGGGCCGCCCGGGTCCTACGAGCAGTACTTC.

This chain uses TRBV13 with TRBJ2-3; D is undetermined. V was shortened by 0 bases and J by 0 bases, with 7 bases between the two germline ends. Germline lookup yields CDR1 PRHDT and CDR2 FYEKMQ (reference sequence). This CDR3 region has 15 residues. Here the CDR3 reads CASSLGDGSTDTQYF. CDR3 coding DNA: TGTGCCAGCAGCTTAGGGGACGGGAGCACAGATACGCAGTATTTT.

The chain employs TRBV4-1 and TRBJ1-2; D is possibly TRBD1 (6 bases). The CDR3 is 14 residues long. Trimming removed 1 base at V and 8 bases at J, with 14 bases between. Germline V CDR1 and CDR2: MGHRA, YSYEKL. CDR3 coding DNA: TGCGCCAGCAGCCAAGGGACAGCCTTTACCGGCTACACCTTC. Its translation: CASSQGTAFTGYTF.

V gene TRBV9 combines with J gene TRBJ2-5; 8 bases are a match to TRBD2. The CDR3 spans 14 residues. The V gene's germline CDR1 is SGDLS and CDR2 YYNGEE. V dropped 0 bases and J dropped 5; count of bases not matched to a gene: 3. This CDR3 reads CASSVDPGGETQYF. DNA of the CDR3: TGTGCCAGCAGCGTAGACCCGGGAGGGGAGACCCAGTACTTC. The full variable domain, in which reference TRBV9 and TRBJ2-5 provide the parts outside the CDR3, is DSGVTQTPKHLITATGQRVTLRCSPRSGDLSVYWYQQSLDQGLQFLIQYYNGEERAKGNILERFSAQQFPDLHSELNLSSLELGDSALYFCASSVDPGGETQYFGPGTRLLVL.

The CDR3: CASNQEPNEKLFF. Written as DNA, the CDR3 is TGTGCCAGCAACCAGGAGCCTAATGAAAAACTGTTTTTT. The chain combines TRBV6-1 with TRBJ1-4, with D uncertain. The germline V gene has CDR1 MNHNS and CDR2 SASEGT. The CDR3 totals 13 residues. The V and J ends lost 7 bases and 3 bases respectively, with 9 bases between them.

The rearrangement joins TRBV5-4 to TRBJ2-1; 13 nucleotides align to TRBD2. CDR1 is SGHNT, CDR2 YYREEE, per germline (reference sequence). The junction had 5 bases not matched to a gene; V was cut back by 5 bases and J by 0 bases. CDR3 size: 17 residues. In DNA form, the CDR3 reads TGTGCCAGCAGTTATCGACTAGCGGGAGGCTCCTACAATGAGCAGTTCTTC. Its protein product is CASSYRLAGGSYNEQFF.

The rearrangement links TRBV25-1 to TRBJ2-7; the D gene could be TRBD1 or TRBD2 (5 bases each). This CDR3 region has 15 residues. The V and J ends lost 8 bases and 3 bases respectively, with 20 bases between them. Germline values: CDR1 MGHDK, CDR2 SYGVNS. CDR3 bases: TGTGCCAGCTACCATCCCGGGCCGAGGGGCTACGAGCAGTACGTC. Translating gives CASYHPGPRGYEQYV.

The genes are TRBV5-5 and TRBJ2-5; D perhaps matches TRBD1 (6 bases). The CDR3 extends over 15 amino acids. Trimming stripped 4 bases from V and 3 bases from J, with 16 bases between. Germline CDR1 is SGHKS and CDR2 is YYEKEE (reference sequence). In DNA form, the CDR3 reads TGTGCCAGCAGCCCGGATACAGGGTTGGAAGAGACCCAGTACTTC. Amino acid sequence: CASSPDTGLEETQYF.

This clone has just one count. CDR3 loop: CATGLAGGLTDTQYF. DNA for the CDR3: TGTGCCACTGGACTAGCGGGAGGGTTGACAGATACGCAGTATTTT. The rearrangement joins TRBV28 to TRBJ2-3, with TRBD2 identical over 15 bases. Germline CDR1 MDHEN, CDR2 SYDVKM. Trimming cost V 10 bases and J 3 bases; bases outside gene matches: 5. The length of the CDR3 is 15 residues.

A few counts support this clone. The chain joins TRBV9 to TRBJ2-1; possible D gene TRBD2, 5 bases. The V gene's germline CDR1 is SGDLS and CDR2 YYNGEE. The CDR3 sequence is 14 residues long. V lost 4 bases, J lost 10 bases, and 18 bases lay in between. The CDR3 nucleotides read TGTGCCAGCAGCCTAAACTCGGCGGGCGGGGAGCAGTTCTTC. This encodes CASSLNSAGGEQFF.

The chain links TRBV7-9 to TRBJ2-1, with D unclear. CDR3 length: 12 residues. V shed 6 bases and J shed 7 bases, with 10 bases lying between them. Germline CDR1 is SEHNR and CDR2 is FQNEAQ (reference sequence). CDR3 nucleotide sequence: TGTGCCAGCAGTTCCGGGCCTAATGAGCAGTTCTTC. Protein: CASSSGPNEQFF.

V is TRBV11-2 and J is TRBJ2-7; TRBD2 matches at 8 bases. V shed 5 bases, J shed 4 bases, and the junction held 10 bases outside the gene matches. Germline V gene sequence: CDR1 SGHAT, CDR2 FQNNGV. CDR3 size: 15 residues. The CDR3 DNA reads as TGTGCCAGCAGCCCTCGGGGTAGCGGGGTTTACGAGCAGTACTTC. Its protein is CASSPRGSGVYEQYF. The full variable domain, with the rest looked up from reference TRBV11-2 and TRBJ2-7, is EAGVAQSPRYKIIEKRQSVAFWCNPISGHATLYWYQQILGQGPKLLIQFQNNGVVDDSQLPKDRFSAERLKGVDSTLKIQPAKLEDSAVYLCASSPRGSGVYEQYFGPGTRLTVT.

This chain connects TRBV5-1 to TRBJ2-3, with D unresolved. Germline values: CDR1 SGHRS, CDR2 YFSETQ. V lost 4 bases to trimming and J lost 2 bases, with 14 bases between them. The CDR3 contains 15 residues. The CDR3 spells CASSVGVGPTDTQYF. CDR3 DNA: TGCGCCAGCAGCGTAGGAGTAGGGCCCACAGATACGCAGTATTTT.

The rearrangement links TRBV7-8 to TRBJ1-5; D perhaps matches TRBD1 (5 bases). With 2 bases removed from V and 3 bases from J, the gap between germline ends came to 8 bases. Per germline, CDR1 SGHVS and CDR2 FQNEAQ. This CDR3 spans 14 amino acids. Here the CDR3 reads CASSLSGFNQPQHF. CDR3 DNA sequence: TGTGCCAGCAGCTTATCAGGGTTCAATCAGCCCCAGCATTTT.

The chain recombines TRBV10-3 with TRBJ2-6; maybe TRBD2 (5 bases). V lost 2 bases to trimming and J lost 0 bases, with 8 bases between them. Germline CDR1 and CDR2: ENHRY and SYGVKD. The CDR3 consists of 16 residues. CDR3 in amino acids: CAISEPGSSGANVLTF. CDR3 sequence (DNA): TGTGCCATCAGTGAGCCGGGGTCCTCTGGGGCCAACGTCCTGACTTTC.

The chain links TRBV6-1 to TRBJ2-3; the match to TRBD1 covers 10 bases. V trimming: 6 bases; J trimming: 5 bases; junction bases outside the gene matches: 8. The CDR3 length is 15 residues. Germline V CDR1 and CDR2: MNHNS, SASEGT. The CDR3 DNA reads TGTGCCAGCAGAGTCCGGGACAGGGGAAAAGATACGCAGTATTTT. Encoded protein: CASRVRDRGKDTQYF.